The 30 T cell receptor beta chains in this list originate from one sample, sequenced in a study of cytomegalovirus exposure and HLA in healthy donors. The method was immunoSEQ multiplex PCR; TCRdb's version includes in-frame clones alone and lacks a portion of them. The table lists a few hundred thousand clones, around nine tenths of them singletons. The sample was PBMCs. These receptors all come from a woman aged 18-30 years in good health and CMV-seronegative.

The chain's CDR3 is CASRGQGARGTEAFF. The CDR3 nucleotides are TGTGCCAGCAGGGGACAGGGGGCGCGGGGCACTGAAGCTTTCTTT. The V and J genes are TRBV6-4 and TRBJ1-1, with 12 nucleotides matching TRBD1. V trimming: 6 bases; J trimming: 4 bases; junction bases outside the gene matches: 6. The CDR3 is made up of 15 amino acids. Germline V gene lookup returns CDR1 MRHNA and CDR2 SNTAGT.

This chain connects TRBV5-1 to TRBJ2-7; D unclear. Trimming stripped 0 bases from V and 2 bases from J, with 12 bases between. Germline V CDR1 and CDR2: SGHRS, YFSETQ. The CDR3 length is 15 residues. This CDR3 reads CASSLVSGPAYEQYF. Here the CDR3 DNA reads TGCGCCAGCAGCTTGGTGTCAGGCCCGGCCTACGAGCAGTACTTC.

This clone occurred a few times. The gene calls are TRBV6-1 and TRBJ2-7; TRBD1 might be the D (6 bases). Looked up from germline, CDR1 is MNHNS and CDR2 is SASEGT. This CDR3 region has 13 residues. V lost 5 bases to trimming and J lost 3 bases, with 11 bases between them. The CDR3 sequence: CASSTGRRYEQYF. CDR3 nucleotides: TGTGCCAGCAGTACAGGGAGACGCTACGAGCAGTACTTC.

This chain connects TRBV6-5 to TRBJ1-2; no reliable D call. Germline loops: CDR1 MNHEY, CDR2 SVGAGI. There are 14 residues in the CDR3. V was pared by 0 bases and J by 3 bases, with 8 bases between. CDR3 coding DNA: TGTGCCAGCAGTTACTCCCATGCGGACTATGGCTACACCTTC. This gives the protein CASSYSHADYGYTF.

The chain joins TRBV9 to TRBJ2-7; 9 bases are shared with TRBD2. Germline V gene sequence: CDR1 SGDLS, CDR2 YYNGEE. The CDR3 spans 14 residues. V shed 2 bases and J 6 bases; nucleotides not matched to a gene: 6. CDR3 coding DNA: TGTGCCAGCAGCGTCGCGGGAGGGCCAGGCGAGCAGTACTTC. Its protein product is CASSVAGGPGEQYF.

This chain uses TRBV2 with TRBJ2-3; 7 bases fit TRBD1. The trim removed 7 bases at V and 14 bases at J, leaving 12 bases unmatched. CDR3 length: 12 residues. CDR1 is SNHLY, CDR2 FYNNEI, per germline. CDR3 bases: TGTGCCAGCACCGAAGGGGGCCCAGATCGGTATTTT. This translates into CASTEGGPDRYF.

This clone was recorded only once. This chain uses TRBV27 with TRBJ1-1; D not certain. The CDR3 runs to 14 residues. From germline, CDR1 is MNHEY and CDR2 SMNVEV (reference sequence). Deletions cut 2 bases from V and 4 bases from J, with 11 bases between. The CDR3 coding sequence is TGTGCCAGCAGTTTAGGAGTCTCGGTCACTGAAGCTTTCTTT. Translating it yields CASSLGVSVTEAFF.

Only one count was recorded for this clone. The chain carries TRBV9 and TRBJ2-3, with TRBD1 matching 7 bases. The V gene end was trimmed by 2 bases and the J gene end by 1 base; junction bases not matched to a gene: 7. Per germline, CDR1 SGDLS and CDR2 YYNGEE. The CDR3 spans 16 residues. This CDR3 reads CASSVPQTGGTDTQYF. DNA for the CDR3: TGTGCCAGCAGCGTCCCCCAAACAGGGGGCACAGATACGCAGTATTTT.

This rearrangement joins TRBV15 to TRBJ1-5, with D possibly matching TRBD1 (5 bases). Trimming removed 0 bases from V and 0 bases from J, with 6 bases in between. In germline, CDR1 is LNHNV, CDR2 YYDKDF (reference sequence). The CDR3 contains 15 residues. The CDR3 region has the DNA TGTGCCACCAGCAGAGACAGGGATAGCAATCAGCCCCAGCATTTT. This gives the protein CATSRDRDSNQPQHF.

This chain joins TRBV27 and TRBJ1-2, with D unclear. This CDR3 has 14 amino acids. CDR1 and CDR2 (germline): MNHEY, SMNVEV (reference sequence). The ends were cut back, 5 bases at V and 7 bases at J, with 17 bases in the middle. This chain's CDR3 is CASSPPGRTAGYTF. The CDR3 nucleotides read TGTGCCAGCAGTCCCCCCGGGAGGACCGCTGGCTACACCTTC.

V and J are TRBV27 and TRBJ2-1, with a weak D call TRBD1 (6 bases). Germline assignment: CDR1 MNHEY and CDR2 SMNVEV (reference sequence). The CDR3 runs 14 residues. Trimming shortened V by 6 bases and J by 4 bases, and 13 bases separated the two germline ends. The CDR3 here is CASRPGTNYNEQFF. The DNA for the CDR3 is TGTGCCAGCAGACCCGGGACAAATTACAATGAGCAGTTCTTC.

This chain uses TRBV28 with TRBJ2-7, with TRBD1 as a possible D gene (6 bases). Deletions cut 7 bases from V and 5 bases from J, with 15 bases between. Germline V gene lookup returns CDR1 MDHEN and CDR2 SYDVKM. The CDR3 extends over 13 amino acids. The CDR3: CASTKTGSHEQYF. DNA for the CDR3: TGTGCCAGCACTAAGACAGGATCCCACGAGCAGTACTTC.

The CDR3 region is CASSLGTGYEQYF. The CDR3 DNA follows: TGCGCCAGCAGCTTAGGGACAGGATACGAGCAGTACTTC. The gene calls are TRBV5-1 and TRBJ2-7, with TRBD1 matching over 8 bases. Germline assignment: CDR1 SGHRS and CDR2 YFSETQ. J was trimmed by 4 bases and V by 2 bases; bases with no gene match: 2. CDR3 length: 13 amino acids.

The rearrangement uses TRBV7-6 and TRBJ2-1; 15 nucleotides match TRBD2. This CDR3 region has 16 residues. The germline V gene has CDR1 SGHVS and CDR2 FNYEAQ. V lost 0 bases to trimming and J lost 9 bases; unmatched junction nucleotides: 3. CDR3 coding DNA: TGTGCCAGCAGCTTAGCTCGGACTAGCGGGAGGGGTGAGCAGTTCTTC. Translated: CASSLARTSGRGEQFF.

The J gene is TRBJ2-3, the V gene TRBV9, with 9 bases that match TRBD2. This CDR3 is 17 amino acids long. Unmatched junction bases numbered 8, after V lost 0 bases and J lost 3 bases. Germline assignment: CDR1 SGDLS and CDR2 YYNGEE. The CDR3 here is CASSVAGTSSPTDTQYF. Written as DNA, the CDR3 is TGTGCCAGCAGCGTAGCCGGGACTAGCTCGCCTACAGATACGCAGTATTTT.

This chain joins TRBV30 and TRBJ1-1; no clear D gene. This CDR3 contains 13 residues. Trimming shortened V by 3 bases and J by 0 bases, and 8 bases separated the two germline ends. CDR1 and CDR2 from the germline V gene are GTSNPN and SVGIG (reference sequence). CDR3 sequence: CAWSKGVNTEAFF. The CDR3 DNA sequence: TGTGCCTGGAGCAAGGGAGTGAACACTGAAGCTTTCTTT.

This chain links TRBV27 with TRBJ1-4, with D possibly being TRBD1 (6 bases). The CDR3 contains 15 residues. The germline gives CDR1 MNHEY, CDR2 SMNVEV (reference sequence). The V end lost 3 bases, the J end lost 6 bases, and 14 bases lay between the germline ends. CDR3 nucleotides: TGTGCCAGCAGTTTCCAGGGGAAGGCTGATGAAAAACTGTTTTTT. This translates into CASSFQGKADEKLFF. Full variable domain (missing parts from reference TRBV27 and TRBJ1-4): EAQVTQNPRYLITVTGKKLTVTCSQNMNHEYMSWYRQDPGLGLRQIYYSMNVEVTDKGDVPEGYKVSRKEKRNFPLILESPSPNQTSLYFCASSFQGKADEKLFFGSGTQLSVL.

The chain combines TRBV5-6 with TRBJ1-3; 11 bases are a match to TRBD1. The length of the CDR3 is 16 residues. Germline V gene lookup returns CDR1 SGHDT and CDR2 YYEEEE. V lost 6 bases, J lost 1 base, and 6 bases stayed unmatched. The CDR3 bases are TGTGCCAGCAACCCAGGGACAGGGGGTTCTGGAAACACCATATATTTT. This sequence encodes CASNPGTGGSGNTIYF.

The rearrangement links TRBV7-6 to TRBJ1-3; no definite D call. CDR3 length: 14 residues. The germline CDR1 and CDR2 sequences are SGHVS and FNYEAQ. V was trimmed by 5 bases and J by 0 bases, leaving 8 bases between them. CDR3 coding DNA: TGTGCCAGCAGCGCTACCGACTCTGGAAACACCATATATTTT. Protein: CASSATDSGNTIYF.

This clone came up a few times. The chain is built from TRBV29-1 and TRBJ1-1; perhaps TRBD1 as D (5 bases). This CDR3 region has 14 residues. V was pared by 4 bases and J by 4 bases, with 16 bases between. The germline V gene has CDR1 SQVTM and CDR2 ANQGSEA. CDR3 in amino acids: CSVGPQGRATEAFF. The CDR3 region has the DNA TGCAGCGTTGGGCCGCAGGGAAGGGCCACTGAAGCTTTCTTT.

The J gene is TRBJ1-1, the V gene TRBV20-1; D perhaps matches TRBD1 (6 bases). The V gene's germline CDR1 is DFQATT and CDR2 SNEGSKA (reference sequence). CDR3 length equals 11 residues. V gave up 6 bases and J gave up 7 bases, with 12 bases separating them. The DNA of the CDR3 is TGCAGTGCGCGCCGGACAGATGAAGCTTTCTTT. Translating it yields CSARRTDEAFF.

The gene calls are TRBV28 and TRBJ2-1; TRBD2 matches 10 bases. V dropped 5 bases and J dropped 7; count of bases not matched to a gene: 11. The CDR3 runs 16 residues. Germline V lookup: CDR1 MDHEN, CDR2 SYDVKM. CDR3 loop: CASSIPAGGPGNEQFF. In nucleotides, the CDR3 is TGTGCCAGCAGTATTCCAGCGGGAGGGCCGGGTAATGAGCAGTTCTTC.

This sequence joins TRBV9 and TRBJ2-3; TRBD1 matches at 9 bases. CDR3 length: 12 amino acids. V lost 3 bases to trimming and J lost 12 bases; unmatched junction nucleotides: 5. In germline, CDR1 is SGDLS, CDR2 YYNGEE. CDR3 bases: TGTGCCAGCAGCGCCGAGGGACAGGGCCAGTATTTT. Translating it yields CASSAEGQGQYF.

CDR3 protein: CAWSGLQSEQYF. As DNA, the CDR3 is TGTGCCTGGAGTGGTCTACAGAGCGAGCAGTACTTC. This chain joins TRBV30 and TRBJ2-7, with D hard to call. Germline CDR1 GTSNPN, CDR2 SVGIG (reference sequence). V was cut by 1 base and J by 6 bases, with 10 bases left in between. The CDR3 sequence is 12 residues long.

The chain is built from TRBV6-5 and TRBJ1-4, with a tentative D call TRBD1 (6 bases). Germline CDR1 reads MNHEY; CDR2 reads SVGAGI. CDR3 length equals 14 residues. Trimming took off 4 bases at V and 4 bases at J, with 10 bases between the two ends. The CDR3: CASSSGQLNEKLFF. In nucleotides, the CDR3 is TGTGCCAGCAGTTCCGGACAGCTTAATGAAAAACTGTTTTTT.

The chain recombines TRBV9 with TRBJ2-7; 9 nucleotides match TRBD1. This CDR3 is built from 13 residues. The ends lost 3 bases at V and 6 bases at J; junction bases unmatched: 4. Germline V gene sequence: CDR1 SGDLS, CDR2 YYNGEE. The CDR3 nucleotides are TGTGCCAGCAGCGGGGACAGGGTAAGCGAGCAGTACTTC. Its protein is CASSGDRVSEQYF.

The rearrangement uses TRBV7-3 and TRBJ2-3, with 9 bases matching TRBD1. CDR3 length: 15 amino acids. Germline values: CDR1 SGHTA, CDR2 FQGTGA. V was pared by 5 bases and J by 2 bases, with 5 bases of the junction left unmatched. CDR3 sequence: CASSLGQGPTDTQYF. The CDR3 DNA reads TGTGCCAGCAGCCTGGGACAGGGCCCCACAGATACGCAGTATTTT.

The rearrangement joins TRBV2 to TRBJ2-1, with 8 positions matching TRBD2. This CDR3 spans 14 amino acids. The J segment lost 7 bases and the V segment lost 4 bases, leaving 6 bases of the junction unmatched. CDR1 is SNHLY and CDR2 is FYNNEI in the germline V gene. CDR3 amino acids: CASSVRGALNEQFF. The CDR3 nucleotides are TGTGCCAGCAGTGTGCGGGGGGCTCTGAATGAGCAGTTCTTC.

CDR3 bases: TGTGCCAGCAGCTTCGGGACTAGCGGGAGACCCTACGAGCAGTACTTC. It is translated as CASSFGTSGRPYEQYF. This chain joins TRBV5-4 and TRBJ2-7, with 14 nucleotides matching TRBD2. Germline CDR1 SGHNT, CDR2 YYREEE (reference sequence). This CDR3 is 16 amino acids long. V was pared by 2 bases and J by 2 bases, with 3 bases of the junction left unmatched.

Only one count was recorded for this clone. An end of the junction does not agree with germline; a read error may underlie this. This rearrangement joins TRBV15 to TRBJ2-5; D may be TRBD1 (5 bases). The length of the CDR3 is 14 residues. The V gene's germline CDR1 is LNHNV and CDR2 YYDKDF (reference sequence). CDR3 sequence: CATSGDSASETQYF. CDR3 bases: TGTGCCACCAGCGGAGACAGCGCTTCGGAGACCCAGTACTTC.